Sequencing of this T cell receptor (beta chain) was carried out in a study of OX40 agonist ivuxolimab in advanced cancers. A word on this clone: What it binds is unknown.

Using immunoSEQ multiplex PCR, the repertoire was profiled, and TCRdb retains in-frame clones only, with some absent. Of approximately 64,000 clones listed, over 80% are singletons. Whole-study results and caveats: Expanded peripheral T-cell antigen specificity went undetermined. Some of the lowest clonal expansion was seen in partial responders at 0.1-3.0 mg/kg.

The CDR3 length is 14 residues. Germline CDR1 reads SGHKS; CDR2 reads YYEKEE (reference sequence). Trimming pared 3 bases from V and 1 base from J, leaving 10 bases between. The sequencing here drew on CD4+ or CD8+ T cells sorted from blood, taken in a trial of the OX40 agonist ivuxolimab. This receptor was obtained from an adult with an advanced solid tumor such as melanoma, head and neck, liver or kidney cancer. V gene TRBV5-5 combines with J gene TRBJ1-1; D remains ambiguous. CDR3 region: CASSWGGGNTEAFF. The CDR3 region has the DNA TGTGCCAGCAGCTGGGGAGGAGGGAACACTGAAGCTTTCTTT.